This TCR beta chain originates from a study of T cell responses to AZD1222 COVID-19 vaccine. CDR1 is SGDLS, CDR2 YYNGEE, per germline. The J segment lost 1 base and the V segment lost 4 bases, leaving 5 bases of the junction unmatched. This CDR3 has 14 residues. Produced via immunoSEQ multiplex PCR; TCRdb's table is partial and in-frame only. The sample has 95,000 to 110,000 clones, about 90% seen once; the top ten hold 4.8%. The specimen comprised peripheral blood, sampled 28 days after the second AZD1222 dose. This sequence was found in an adult who received the AZD1222 COVID-19 vaccine. This sequence joins TRBV9 and TRBJ2-7; 7 bases are a match to TRBD1. The CDR3 sequence: CASSPTGESYEQYF. As DNA, the CDR3 is TGTGCCAGCAGCCCCACAGGGGAATCCTACGAGCAGTACTTC.